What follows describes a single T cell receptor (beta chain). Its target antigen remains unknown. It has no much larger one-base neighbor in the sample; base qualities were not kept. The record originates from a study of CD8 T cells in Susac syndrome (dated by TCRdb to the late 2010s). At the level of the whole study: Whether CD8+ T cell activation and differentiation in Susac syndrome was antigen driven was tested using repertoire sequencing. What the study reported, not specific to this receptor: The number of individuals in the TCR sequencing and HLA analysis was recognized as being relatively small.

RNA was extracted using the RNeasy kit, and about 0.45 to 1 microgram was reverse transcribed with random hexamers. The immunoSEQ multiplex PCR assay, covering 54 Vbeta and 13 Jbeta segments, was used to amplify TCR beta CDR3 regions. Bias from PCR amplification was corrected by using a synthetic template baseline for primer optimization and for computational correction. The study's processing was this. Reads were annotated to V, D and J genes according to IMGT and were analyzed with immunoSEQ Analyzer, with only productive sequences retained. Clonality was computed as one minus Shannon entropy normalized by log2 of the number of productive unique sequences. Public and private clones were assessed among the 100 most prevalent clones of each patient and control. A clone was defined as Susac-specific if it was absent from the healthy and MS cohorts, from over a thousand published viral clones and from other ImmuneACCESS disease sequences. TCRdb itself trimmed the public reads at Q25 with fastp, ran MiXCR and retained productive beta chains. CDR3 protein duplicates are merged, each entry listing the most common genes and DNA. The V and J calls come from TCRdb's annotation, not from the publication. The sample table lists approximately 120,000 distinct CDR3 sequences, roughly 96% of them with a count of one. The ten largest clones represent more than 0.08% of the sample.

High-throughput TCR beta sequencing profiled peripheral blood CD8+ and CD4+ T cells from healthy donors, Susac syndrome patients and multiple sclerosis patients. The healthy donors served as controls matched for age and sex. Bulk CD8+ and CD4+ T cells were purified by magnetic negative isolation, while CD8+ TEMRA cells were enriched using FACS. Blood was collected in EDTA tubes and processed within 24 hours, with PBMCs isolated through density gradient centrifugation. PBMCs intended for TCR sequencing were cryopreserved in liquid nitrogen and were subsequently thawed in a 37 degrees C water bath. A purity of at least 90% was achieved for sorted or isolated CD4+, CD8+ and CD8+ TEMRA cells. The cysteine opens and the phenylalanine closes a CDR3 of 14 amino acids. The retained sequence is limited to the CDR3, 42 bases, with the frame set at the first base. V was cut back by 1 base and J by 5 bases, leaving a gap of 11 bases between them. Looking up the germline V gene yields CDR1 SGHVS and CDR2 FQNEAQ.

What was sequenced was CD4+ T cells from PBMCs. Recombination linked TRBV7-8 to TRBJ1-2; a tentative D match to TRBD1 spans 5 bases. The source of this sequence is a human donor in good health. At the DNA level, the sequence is TGTGCCAGCAGCTTAGTAGACAGCCGTTATGGCTACACCTTC. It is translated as CASSLVDSRYGYTF.